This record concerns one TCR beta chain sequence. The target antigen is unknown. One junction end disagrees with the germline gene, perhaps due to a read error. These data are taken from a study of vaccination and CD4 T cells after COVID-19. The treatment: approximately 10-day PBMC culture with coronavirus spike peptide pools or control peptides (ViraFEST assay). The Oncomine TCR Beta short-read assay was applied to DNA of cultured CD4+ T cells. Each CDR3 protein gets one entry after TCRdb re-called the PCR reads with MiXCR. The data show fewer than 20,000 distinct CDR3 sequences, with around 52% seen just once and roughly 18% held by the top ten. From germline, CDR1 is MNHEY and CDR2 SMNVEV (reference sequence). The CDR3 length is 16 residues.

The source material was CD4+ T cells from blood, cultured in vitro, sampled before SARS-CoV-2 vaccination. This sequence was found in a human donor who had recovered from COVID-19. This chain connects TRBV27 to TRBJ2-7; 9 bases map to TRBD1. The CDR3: CASSSWRTGVSHEQYF. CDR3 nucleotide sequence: TGTGCCAGCAGTTCATGGCGGACAGGGGTCTCCCACGAGCAGTACTTC.